This T cell receptor (beta chain) is from a study of blood T cell repertoires in COVID-19. Study at large: Material from acute and convalescent COVID-19 was sourced from the United States, Italy and Spain. Sample material is recorded as cDNA or gDNA derived from T cells, B-cell-depleted T cells, or PBMCs.

The CDR3 contains 16 residues. Germline values: CDR1 KGHSH, CDR2 LQKENI. Trimming took 6 bases from V and 5 from J; bases not matched to a gene: 6. How the authors handled the data: It was from reference gene primer amplification that nucleated cell counts were estimated. Profiled with immunoSEQ multiplex PCR; TCRdb holds only in-frame clones, not every one. The D gene and trimming were derived from the DNA, and the V and J assignments and clone size from that table. The sample carries about 180,000 clones, approximately 87% recorded once. The rearrangement joins TRBV18 to TRBJ2-2; 13 bases agree with TRBD2. The sequencing sample was made of peripheral blood. The TCR sequence derives from a man between 65 and 85 years old with active or convalescent COVID-19. The CDR3 here is CASSRSLAGGTGELFF. CDR3 DNA sequence: TGTGCCAGCTCGCGCTCACTAGCGGGAGGGACCGGGGAGCTGTTTTTT.